The T cell receptor beta chain under discussion was sequenced for a study of Ad26.COV2.S vaccination and SARS-CoV-2 variants. Across the whole study: The vaccine Ad26.COV2.S was put into the muscle once, or twice with 56 days between.

Trimming removed 5 bases from V and 4 bases from J; junction bases left unmatched: 9. Germline-derived CDR1 and CDR2 are SEHNR and FQNEAQ (reference sequence). The CDR3 contains 15 residues. Measured with immunoSEQ multiplex PCR; TCRdb has only the in-frame clones, and not every one. The table lists over 400,000 clones, about 92% of them singletons. Stated treatment: around 19 received Ad26.COV2.S at low or high dose, single or two shots; 5 received placebo; per-sample allocation not given. The study sampled participants on day 63 after the first vaccine or placebo injection. The clonotype comes from a person aged 18-60 years who received the Ad26.COV2.S COVID-19 vaccine or a placebo. V usage is TRBV7-9 and J usage is TRBJ1-2; TRBD1 aligns across 8 bases. Here the sequenced sample was peripheral blood, taken in a trial of Ad26.COV2.S vaccine versus placebo. The CDR3 DNA reads as TGTGCCAGCAGCACGAGTCAGGGGGCCGTCTATGGCTACACCTTC. Residues: CASSTSQGAVYGYTF.